The 17 T cell receptor beta chains below come from one sample, sequenced in a study of blood T cell repertoires in COVID-19. Repertoires were generated with immunoSEQ multiplex PCR, while TCRdb's copy carries only in-frame clones and drops some. The sample shows some 150,000 clones, 85% to 90% of them seen only once. Sequencing was carried out using peripheral blood. These receptors all stem from a woman aged 40 to 55 with acute or convalescent COVID-19.

This clone was seen just once. The chain links TRBV4-1 to TRBJ2-7; D is possibly TRBD1 (6 bases). V lost 0 bases, J lost 0 bases, and 12 bases lay in between. CDR3 length: 16 residues. Germline CDR1 MGHRA, CDR2 YSYEKL. CDR3 nucleotides: TGCGCCAGCAGCCAAGATTTGGCAGGGGCCTCCTACGAGCAGTACTTC. This codes for CASSQDLAGASYEQYF.

The rearrangement uses TRBV4-2 and TRBJ2-1; no definite D call. The CDR3 totals 15 residues. V dropped 0 bases and J dropped 5 bases, with 11 bases sitting between them. The V gene's germline CDR1 is LGHNA and CDR2 YNFKEQ. The CDR3 DNA sequence: TGTGCCAGCAGCCAAGATAACCCCAGTAACAATGAGCAGTTCTTC. Amino acids: CASSQDNPSNNEQFF.

The chain has TRBV28 and TRBJ2-1, with D perhaps matching TRBD2 (6 bases). Per germline, CDR1 MDHEN and CDR2 SYDVKM. Trimming stripped 4 bases from V and 0 bases from J, with 10 bases between. The length of the CDR3 is 15 residues. The CDR3 DNA is TGTGCCAGCAGTTCCTCTAGCGCCTCCTACAATGAGCAGTTCTTC. Amino acid sequence: CASSSSSASYNEQFF.

This clone was counted a few times. The chain links TRBV5-4 to TRBJ1-5; 11 bases fit TRBD1. The CDR3 covers 14 residues. Germline assignment: CDR1 SGHNT and CDR2 YYREEE (reference sequence). The ends lost 4 bases at V and 6 bases at J; junction bases unmatched: 3. The CDR3 loop reads CASSTGTGGQPQHF. Here the CDR3 DNA reads TGTGCCAGCAGCACCGGGACAGGGGGTCAGCCCCAGCATTTT.

In DNA, the CDR3 is TGTGCCACCAGTGTAGGTCAAGCGGGGGGGCCGGTTGAGCAGTTCTTC. This sequence encodes CATSVGQAGGPVEQFF. The chain uses TRBV24-1 and TRBJ2-1; TRBD2 matches at 10 bases. Losses at the gene ends were 5 bases for V and 9 bases for J; bases not matched to a gene: 12. The CDR3 spans 16 residues. CDR1 is KGHDR and CDR2 is SFDVKD in the germline V gene.

The V and J genes are TRBV4-2 and TRBJ2-2, with D tentatively TRBD2 (5 bases). V dropped 0 bases and J dropped 1 base, with 6 bases sitting between them. Per the germline V gene, CDR1 is LGHNA and CDR2 is YNFKEQ. This CDR3 is 15 amino acids long. Written as DNA, the CDR3 is TGTGCCAGCAGCCAAGATGGAGGGAACACCGGGGAGCTGTTTTTT. As protein: CASSQDGGNTGELFF.

The V and J genes are TRBV10-3 and TRBJ1-3; D perhaps matches TRBD1 (5 bases). This CDR3 has 15 residues. Trimming left V 10 bases short and J 4 bases short, with 20 bases between. The germline CDR1 and CDR2 sequences are ENHRY and SYGVKD. The DNA for the CDR3 is TGTGCCAGCACTGGGACTCACGACCTGGGAAACACCATATATTTT. It codes for CASTGTHDLGNTIYF.

This sequence joins TRBV6-6 and TRBJ1-1, with 9 bases lining up with TRBD1. The germline V gene encodes CDR1 MNHNY and CDR2 SVGAGI (reference sequence). The CDR3 contains 16 residues. Germline trimming cut 1 base from V and 4 bases from J; bases unmatched to any gene: 7. CDR3 in DNA: TGTGCCAGCAGTTACTGGGACAGGGCTAAGGGCACTGAAGCTTTCTTT. Translation gives CASSYWDRAKGTEAFF.

This chain links TRBV3-1 (or the pseudogene TRBV3-2) with TRBJ1-6; D is perhaps TRBD1 (6 bases). CDR1 and CDR2 from the germline V gene are LGHDT and YNNKEL (reference sequence). Trimming took 0 bases from V and 8 from J, leaving 14 bases between them. This CDR3 is built from 16 residues. The CDR3 DNA follows: TGTGCCAGCAGCCAAGATATGGGGGCCGGGCATTCACCCCTCCACTTT. It is translated as CASSQDMGAGHSPLHF.

This chain links TRBV5-6 with TRBJ1-5; a possible D gene is TRBD1 (5 bases). There are 16 residues in the CDR3. The V and J ends lost 5 bases and 2 bases respectively, with 17 bases between them. The germline CDR1 and CDR2 sequences are SGHDT and YYEEEE. The CDR3 nucleotides read TGTGCCAGCAGTCCCTGGGGGGTCGGGCGCAATCAGCCCCAGCATTTT. Translated, it gives CASSPWGVGRNQPQHF.

The chain couples TRBV6-2 or TRBV6-3 to TRBJ2-1, with 10 bases that match TRBD2. Germline lookup yields CDR1 MNHEY and CDR2 SVGEGT. After removal of 5 bases from V and 6 bases from J, the junction contained 7 bases not matched to a gene. The CDR3 has 15 residues. The CDR3 DNA reads TGTGCCAGCAGTCGGCGAGCGGGAGGGATCAATGAGCAGTTCTTC. Its translation: CASSRRAGGINEQFF.

The V gene is TRBV7-8, the J gene TRBJ2-3; a weak D match, TRBD2 (5 bases). Germline-derived CDR1 and CDR2 are SGHVS and FQNEAQ. The CDR3 covers 15 residues. V was shortened by 4 bases and J by 0 bases, with 11 bases between the two germline ends. Written as DNA, the CDR3 is TGTGCCAGCAGCTCCCATAGCGTAAGCACAGATACGCAGTATTTT. Protein sequence: CASSSHSVSTDTQYF.

V is TRBV7-8 and J is TRBJ1-3; 10 bases fit TRBD1. The germline CDR1 and CDR2 sequences are SGHVS and FQNEAQ. The V segment lost 3 bases and the J segment 4 bases; nucleotides outside the gene matches: 15. The CDR3 consists of 19 residues. CDR3 sequence: CASSLSGGDRGRFGNTIYF. The CDR3 DNA reads TGTGCCAGCAGCTTGTCAGGGGGGGACAGGGGAAGGTTCGGAAACACCATATATTTT. Complete variable domain (other parts from reference TRBV7-8 and TRBJ1-3): GAGVSQSPRYKVAKRGQDVALRCDPISGHVSLFWYQQALGQGPEFLTYFQNEAQLDKSGLPSDRFFAERPEGSVSTLKIQRTQQEDSAVYLCASSLSGGDRGRFGNTIYFGEGSWLTVV.

The V gene is TRBV27, the J gene TRBJ2-1; perhaps TRBD1 as D (5 bases). Germline CDR1 reads MNHEY; CDR2 reads SMNVEV (reference sequence). V was pared by 8 bases and J by 5 bases, with 10 bases between. CDR3 length: 12 residues. The CDR3 DNA reads as TGTGCCAGCCTTACAGGACACAATGAGCAGTTCTTC. This translates into CASLTGHNEQFF.

This chain joins TRBV9 and TRBJ1-3; 8 positions match TRBD1. V dropped 2 bases and J dropped 4; count of bases not matched to a gene: 8. Germline V CDR1 and CDR2: SGDLS, YYNGEE. The CDR3 has 16 residues. Here the CDR3 DNA reads TGTGCCAGCAGCGTGGACAGGGCGGCGATCGGAAACACCATATATTTT. Residues: CASSVDRAAIGNTIYF.

The chain couples TRBV27 to TRBJ2-1; a weak D match, TRBD2 (5 bases). Germline V gene lookup returns CDR1 MNHEY and CDR2 SMNVEV (reference sequence). CDR3 length: 13 residues. V lost 2 bases and J lost 12, with 14 bases in between. Here the CDR3 DNA reads TGTGCCAGCAGTTTAACTCCGGGGAACAGGCAGTTCTTC. It yields the protein CASSLTPGNRQFF.

The gene calls are TRBV18 and TRBJ2-3; TRBD1 matches at 10 bases. Germline loops: CDR1 KGHSH, CDR2 LQKENI. This CDR3 has 15 residues. Losses at the gene ends were 6 bases for V and 4 bases for J; bases not matched to a gene: 7. The CDR3 coding sequence is TGTGCCAGCTCTCATTCCGGACAGGGGGCAGATACGCAGTATTTT. Translation gives CASSHSGQGADTQYF.